This TCR beta chain emerged from a study of blood T cell repertoires in COVID-19. Study in general: COVID-19 samples collected from the United States, Italy and Spain covered acute and convalescent phases. T cells, B-cell-depleted T cells, or PBMCs provided the cDNA or gDNA that served as material.

As originally analysed: How many nucleated cells were present was estimated from reference gene primer amplification. The method was immunoSEQ multiplex PCR; TCRdb's version includes in-frame clones alone and lacks a portion of them. V and J calls and clone size are copied from that table; D and trimming were computed from the DNA. The sample contains more than 50,000 clones, about 82% of which appear only once. Trimming pared 0 bases from V and 6 bases from J, leaving 7 bases between. There are 13 residues in the CDR3. Germline CDR1 and CDR2: SGHRS and YFSETQ. Sequencing was performed on peripheral blood. This clonotype was sampled from a human donor in a cohort sampled during active COVID-19. The rearrangement links TRBV5-1 to TRBJ2-1; unclear D gene. The CDR3 spells CASSLAQFNEQFF. In DNA, the CDR3 is TGCGCCAGCAGCTTGGCCCAGTTCAATGAGCAGTTCTTC.